This T cell receptor beta chain was recovered during a study of cytomegalovirus exposure and HLA in healthy donors. As for the study in general: A later analysis reported the 120 or so validation repertoires used the same platform as the roughly 700 first-cohort repertoires.

Points from the study as a whole: In a later analysis, first-cohort TCR clusters were found to tend to co-occur in the 100 to 150 validation repertoires.

Assay used: immunoSEQ multiplex PCR; TCRdb lists only in-frame clones, some missing. The table shows about 130,000 clones, with roughly nine tenths occurring only once. Note on this clone: Its target is unknown.

The V end was cut by 0 bases, the J end by 1 base, with 12 bases between. Germline V lookup: CDR1 MNHEY, CDR2 SVGAGI. This CDR3 is 16 amino acids long. Material: PBMCs. The chain recombines TRBV6-5 with TRBJ1-1; a possible D gene is TRBD1 (5 bases). The clonotype was recovered from a woman aged 18-30 years in good health and CMV-seronegative. The CDR3 is CASSYSAGPANTEAFF. CDR3 nucleotides: TGTGCCAGCAGTTACTCTGCGGGACCCGCGAACACTGAAGCTTTCTTT.